This T cell receptor beta chain was identified during a study of T cell responses to AZD1222 COVID-19 vaccine. Study-level points and caveats: The study sampled repertoires only after the peak T cell response.

About this clone: Its matching antigen is unknown.

TCRdb keeps only in-frame clones here, not all; method: immunoSEQ multiplex PCR. Of about 150,000 clones in the sample, approximately 93% were seen once. Germline trimming cut 2 bases from V and 7 bases from J; bases unmatched to any gene: 13. The CDR3 has 16 amino acids. Per the germline V gene, CDR1 is MNHEY and CDR2 is SVGAGI. This TCR was recovered from an adult in good health. Sequenced here: peripheral blood, sampled on day 0 of AZD1222 vaccination. The chain is built from TRBV6-5 and TRBJ2-7; 8 bases line up with TRBD1. The CDR3 DNA follows: TGTGCCAGCAGTTACGTATACCAGGGGGCGCCCGGTGAGCAGTACTTC. This codes for CASSYVYQGAPGEQYF.